These 9 T cell receptor beta chains were sequenced from one sample in a study of human T cells and chemical hapten exposure. TCRdb ran MiXCR on the RACE reads and lists one entry per CDR3 protein. The repertoire holds 60,000 to 70,000 distinct CDR3 sequences, over 9.5% seen once, with 5.2% in the top ten. As to time point: pre-sensitization, week 0. The treatment here: therapeutic diphenylcyclopropenone sensitization with weekly scalp DPC. The input for sequencing was whole blood, taken in connection with sensitization to the hapten diphenylcyclopropenone (DPC). Receptors were obtained from a woman in her forties or fifties with alopecia areata. Some clones in this sample may be carry-over from other donors' samples.

This clonotype was detected a few times. CDR3 residues: CSARRGTANTEAFF. For the CDR3, the DNA is TGCAGTGCTAGAAGAGGGACAGCGAACACTGAAGCTTTCTTT. The rearrangement uses TRBV20-1 and TRBJ1-1, with 7 positions matching TRBD1. The CDR3 contains 14 residues. Looked up from germline, CDR1 is DFQATT and CDR2 is SNEGSKA (reference sequence). Trimming took 2 bases from V and 1 from J; bases not matched to a gene: 4.

By its share, this clonotype is medium-sized. J is TRBJ2-7 and V is TRBV10-1; no reliable D call. The CDR3 extends over 13 amino acids. The germline V gene encodes CDR1 WNHNN and CDR2 SYGVQD (reference sequence). V gave up 3 bases and J gave up 2 bases, with 8 bases separating them. Here the CDR3 reads CASSDGLAYEQYF. In DNA form, the CDR3 reads TGCGCCAGCAGTGACGGCCTGGCCTACGAGCAGTACTTC.

This clonotype was observed many times. V usage is TRBV4-3 and J usage is TRBJ2-7; D gene unclear. Trimming took 2 bases from V and 2 from J, leaving 7 bases between them. From germline, CDR1 is LGHNA and CDR2 YSLEER. This CDR3 comprises 13 residues. The CDR3 loop reads CASSQYLTYEQYF. CDR3 DNA sequence: TGCGCCAGCAGCCAATATCTGACCTACGAGCAGTACTTC.

This clonotype was counted at least ten times. V gene TRBV28 combines with J gene TRBJ2-1, with D perhaps assigned TRBD1 or TRBD2 (5 bases each). V was trimmed by 10 bases and J by 4 bases, leaving 17 bases between them. This CDR3 contains 14 residues. CDR1 MDHEN and CDR2 SYDVKM come from the germline V gene. The CDR3 DNA follows: TGTGCCATCGAACCGGGACGGCAATACAATGAGCAGTTCTTC. Translating it yields CAIEPGRQYNEQFF.

This clonotype occurred many times. This chain uses TRBV28 with TRBJ1-2; D is possibly TRBD1 (5 bases). The CDR3 contains 14 residues. CDR1 is MDHEN, CDR2 SYDVKM, per germline. The germline V and J ends were trimmed by 3 bases and 4 bases, with 12 bases remaining between them. Here the CDR3 reads CASSFAGGGYGYTF. The CDR3 DNA sequence: TGTGCCAGCAGTTTCGCGGGGGGAGGCTATGGCTACACCTTC.

The table lists this clonotype with a few counts. The chain uses TRBV14 and TRBJ2-3, with TRBD2 matching over 12 bases. The junction had 20 bases not matched to a gene; V was cut back by 4 bases and J by 6 bases. CDR1 and CDR2 from the germline V gene are SGHDN and FVKESK. The CDR3 spans 20 residues. CDR3 sequence (DNA): TGTGCCAGCAGCCCGAACCGGGACAGGGCCCGAACTAGCGGGAGGGATACGCAGTATTTT. Its translation: CASSPNRDRARTSGRDTQYF.

This clonotype was seen at least ten times. This chain joins TRBV20-1 and TRBJ1-1; 7 bases map to TRBD1. Germline V lookup: CDR1 DFQATT, CDR2 SNEGSKA (reference sequence). The CDR3 extends over 16 amino acids. The V segment lost 3 bases and the J segment 4 bases; nucleotides outside the gene matches: 14. This chain's CDR3 is CSASPTTRTGGTEAFF. CDR3 sequence (DNA): TGCAGTGCTAGTCCAACAACCCGGACAGGAGGCACTGAAGCTTTCTTT.

This clonotype occurred many times. The genes are TRBV18 and TRBJ1-1, with D tentatively TRBD1 (5 bases). Trimming cost V 3 bases and J 0 bases, with 11 bases left between them. The CDR3 sequence is 15 residues long. Germline CDR1 reads KGHSH; CDR2 reads LQKENI. The CDR3 loop reads CASSPGHMMNTEAFF. For the CDR3, the DNA is TGTGCCAGCTCACCTGGACACATGATGAACACTGAAGCTTTCTTT.

This clonotype has only a few counts. The V gene is TRBV7-2, the J gene TRBJ2-1; no definite D call. The CDR3 is 14 amino acids. V was shortened by 4 bases and J by 5 bases, with 12 bases between the two germline ends. CDR1 and CDR2 (germline): SGHTA, FQGNSA. CDR3 sequence reads: CASSSTGPDNEQFF. CDR3 in DNA: TGTGCCAGCAGCTCCACGGGTCCCGACAATGAGCAGTTCTTC. The full variable domain, its missing parts supplied by reference TRBV7-2 and TRBJ2-1, is GAGVSQSPSNKVTEKGKDVELRCDPISGHTALYWYRQSLGQGLEFLIYFQGNSAPDKSGLPSDRFSAERTGGSVSTLTIQRTQQEDSAVYLCASSSTGPDNEQFFGPGTRLTVL.